This T cell receptor beta chain was captured by sequencing in a study of molecular identifiers for immune sequencing clone quantification. The germline V gene encodes CDR1 MDHEN and CDR2 SYDVKM. V lost 3 bases, J lost 2 bases, and 10 bases lay in between. This CDR3 is 15 amino acids long. TCRdb redid the calling of the PCR reads with MiXCR, one entry per CDR3 protein. The sample holds about 640,000 distinct CDR3 sequences, 15% to 20% seen once. This clonotype was found a few times. The V call is TRBV28, the J call TRBJ2-2, with D perhaps matching TRBD2 (6 bases). This clonotype was obtained from a human donor in good health. Some libraries in this study had Jurkat cell RNA spiked in. Specimen: naive CD8+ T cells from blood, with Jurkat cell RNA spiked in. As to subset: FACS-sorted CD8+CD4-CCR7+CD45RA+ naive T cells. Here the CDR3 reads CASSFGSGNTGELFF. For the CDR3, the DNA is TGTGCCAGCAGTTTTGGTAGCGGAAACACCGGGGAGCTGTTTTTT.